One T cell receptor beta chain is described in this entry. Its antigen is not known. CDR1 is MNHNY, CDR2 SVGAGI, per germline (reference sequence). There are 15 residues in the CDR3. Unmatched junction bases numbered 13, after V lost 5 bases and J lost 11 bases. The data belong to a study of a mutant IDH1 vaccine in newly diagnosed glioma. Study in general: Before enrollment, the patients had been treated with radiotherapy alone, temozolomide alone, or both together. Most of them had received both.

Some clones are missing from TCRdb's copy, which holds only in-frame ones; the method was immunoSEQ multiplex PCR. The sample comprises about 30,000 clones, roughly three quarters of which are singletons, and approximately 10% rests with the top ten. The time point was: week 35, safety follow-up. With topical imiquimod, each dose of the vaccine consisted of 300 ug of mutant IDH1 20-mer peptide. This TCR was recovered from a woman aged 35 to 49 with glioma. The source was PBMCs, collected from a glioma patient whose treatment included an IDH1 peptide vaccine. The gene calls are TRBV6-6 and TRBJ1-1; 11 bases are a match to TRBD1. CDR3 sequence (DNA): TGTGCCAGCAGTCAACCCGGACAGGGGGCTGATCGGGCTTTCTTT. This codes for CASSQPGQGADRAFF.